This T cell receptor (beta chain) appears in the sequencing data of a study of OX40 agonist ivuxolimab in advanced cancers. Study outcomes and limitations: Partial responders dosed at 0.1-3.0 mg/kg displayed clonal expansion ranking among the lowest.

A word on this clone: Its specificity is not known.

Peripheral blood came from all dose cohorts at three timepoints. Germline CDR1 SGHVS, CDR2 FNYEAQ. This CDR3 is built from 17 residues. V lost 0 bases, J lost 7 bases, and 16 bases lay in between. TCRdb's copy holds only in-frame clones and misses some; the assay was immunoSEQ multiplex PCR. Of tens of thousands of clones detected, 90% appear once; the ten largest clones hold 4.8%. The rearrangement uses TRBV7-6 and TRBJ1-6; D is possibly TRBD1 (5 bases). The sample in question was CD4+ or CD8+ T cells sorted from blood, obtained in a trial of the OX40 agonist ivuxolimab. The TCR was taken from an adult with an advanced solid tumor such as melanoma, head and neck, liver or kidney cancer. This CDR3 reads CASSLAGPGSSNSPLHF. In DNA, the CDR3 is TGTGCCAGCAGCTTAGCAGGTCCAGGGAGTTCGAATTCACCCCTCCACTTT.